This T cell receptor beta chain stems from a study of radiotherapy plus CTLA-4 blockade in lung cancer. Study as a whole: For around 18% of patients, objective responses occurred, and around 34% had disease control.

Study-wide points: Radiotherapy was combined with ipilimumab, and tumor-derived TCR clones then expanded in blood. With interferon-beta, early dynamics of blood T cell clones were reported to best predict response.

Those patients who had chemo-refractory metastatic non-small-cell lung cancer were given focal radiation along with CTLA-4 blockade through ipilimumab. With respect to this clone: The antigen is unknown.

The germline V gene has CDR1 SGDLS and CDR2 YYNGEE. The CDR3 is made up of 14 amino acids. V dropped 4 bases and J dropped 5; count of bases not matched to a gene: 2. Using immunoSEQ multiplex PCR, the repertoire was profiled, and TCRdb retains in-frame clones only, with some absent. The sample includes approximately 80,000 clones, roughly 69% of them seen just once. The chain has TRBV9 and TRBJ1-4; 10 bases fit TRBD1. This TCR was sampled from a human donor with non-small cell lung cancer whose response to radiotherapy plus ipilimumab could not be evaluated. The sequencing here drew on peripheral blood, taken from a patient treated with radiotherapy plus ipilimumab. CDR3 sequence (DNA): TGTGCCAGCAGCCCGGGACAGGGGAATGAAAAACTGTTTTTT. This codes for CASSPGQGNEKLFF.